This T cell receptor beta chain was retrieved from a study of cytomegalovirus exposure and HLA in healthy donors. PCR primers comprised 60 Vbeta and 13 Jbeta primers. Produced via immunoSEQ multiplex PCR; TCRdb's table is partial and in-frame only. The profile shows approximately 150,000 clones, around 80% of them singletons. CDR3 length: 17 residues. Germline loops: CDR1 SEHNR, CDR2 FQNEAQ (reference sequence). V trimming: 0 bases; J trimming: 3 bases; junction bases outside the gene matches: 3. The source of this sequence is a man in his thirties or forties in good health and CMV-seropositive. The genes are TRBV7-9 and TRBJ2-1, with 12 bases identical to TRBD2. Sequencing input: PBMCs. The chain's CDR3 is CASSLARLAGVYNEQFF. The CDR3 coding sequence is TGTGCCAGCAGCTTAGCAAGACTAGCGGGGGTCTACAATGAGCAGTTCTTC.